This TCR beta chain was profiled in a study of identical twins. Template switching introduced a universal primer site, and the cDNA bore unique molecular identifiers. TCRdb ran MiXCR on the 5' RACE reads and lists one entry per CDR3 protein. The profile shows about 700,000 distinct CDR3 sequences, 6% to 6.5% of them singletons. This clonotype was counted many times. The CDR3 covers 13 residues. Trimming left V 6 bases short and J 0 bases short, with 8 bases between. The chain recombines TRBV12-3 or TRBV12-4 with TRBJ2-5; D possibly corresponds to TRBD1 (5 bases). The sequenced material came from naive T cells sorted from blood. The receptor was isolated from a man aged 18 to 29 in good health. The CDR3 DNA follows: TGTGCCAGCAGGCCAGGGTACCAAGAGACCCAGTACTTC. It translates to CASRPGYQETQYF.